This paragraph covers one T cell receptor beta chain sequence. The antigen is not known. As defined, naive CD8 cells were CD45RO-negative and positively selected for CCR7, with terminally differentiated effector memory CD45RA+ cells excluded. The source of the sample is a study of shared clonotypes between healthy human individuals. Study-wide results and limits: A handful of donors shared roughly 5% of their naive CD4 clonotypes. Larger estimated richness was generally seen in naive subsets than in memory subsets. Sampling covered blood only; tissue repertoires likely differ.

Sorted-subset replicate PCR reactions contained roughly 200 ng DNA, corresponding to approximately 30,000 T cell genomes. The protocol was immunoSEQ multiplex PCR, while the TCRdb copy is restricted to in-frame clones and leaves out a portion. The sample lists around 600,000 clones, 85% to 95% occurring once. The sequencing input was naive CD8+ T cells sorted from blood. This clonotype was sampled from a woman in her twenties or thirties in good health.

CDR3 nucleotide sequence: TGTGCCAGCAGTTTATCGTCGGCTTCGGGGATCTACGAGCAGTACTTC. Its translation: CASSLSSASGIYEQYF. The V call is TRBV27, the J call TRBJ2-5; D might be TRBD2 (5 bases). The DNA matches TRBJ2-7 better at its end, which makes the J call doubtful. CDR1 is MNHEY and CDR2 is SMNVEV in the germline V gene (reference sequence). This CDR3 contains 16 residues.